This T cell receptor (beta chain) was sequenced in a study of PD-L1 blockade in urothelial cancer. Across the whole study: Blood-derived samples held a median approximately 140,000 T cells.

CDR1 is SNHLY and CDR2 is FYNNEI in the germline V gene. The CDR3 spans 17 residues. V trimming: 4 bases; J trimming: 13 bases; junction bases outside the gene matches: 21. The time point is: pretreatment peripheral blood. Patients in the study were battling locally advanced or metastatic urothelial carcinoma. Of note for this clone: Its specificity is unknown.

General study results and limits: Patients with below-median pretreatment blood clonality survived longer.

Only in-frame clones appear in the TCRdb table, and some are missing; sequencing was by immunoSEQ multiplex PCR. Found here are tens of thousands of clones, about 83% of them singletons; the top ten hold 9% to 9.5%. The TCR sequence derives from a woman in her 70s with urothelial cancer. The sample in question was PBMCs, obtained around atezolizumab (anti-PD-L1) treatment. This rearrangement joins TRBV2 to TRBJ2-4; 8 bases map to TRBD1. The DNA of the CDR3 is TGTGCCAGCAGTGTTGGTCTGGAAGGGGCAGGGGGCACGAGCCAGTACTTC. It codes for CASSVGLEGAGGTSQYF.